This T cell receptor (beta chain) was captured by sequencing in a study of blood T cell repertoires in COVID-19. On the study more broadly: Material from acute and convalescent COVID-19 was sourced from the United States, Italy and Spain.

The CDR3 has 15 amino acids. V lost 5 bases and J 5 bases, leaving 15 bases between the germline ends. Germline assignment: CDR1 KGHSH and CDR2 LQKENI. In the authors' workflow: Researchers report that nucleated cell counts were estimated from reference gene primer amplification. The data were produced by immunoSEQ multiplex PCR, yet TCRdb's version contains in-frame clones alone and is incomplete. V and J calls and clone size follow that table, whereas D and trimming were derived from the DNA. This table holds some 300,000 clones, around 89% found once. Sequencing was performed on peripheral blood. This rearrangement joins TRBV18 to TRBJ1-4; D not resolved. The clonotype comes from a woman aged 45-59 years with COVID-19, enrolled during active disease. The DNA for the CDR3 is TGTGCCAGCTCAGCTCGACCGGGGTGGAATGAAAAACTGTTTTTT. It codes for CASSARPGWNEKLFF.